The source of this TCR beta chain is a study of T cell repertoires in cytomegalovirus infection. Study summary: CMV epitopes used comprised recently identified HLA-C-restricted ones and well-studied HLA-B-restricted ones. A matching HLA type, together with CMV infection, was signaled by public TCR beta signatures. Overall study findings and caveats: In two of eight donors, the top clonotype was HLA-C-restricted CMV-specific. Frequencies of public TCR beta families were cumulated, and this identified carriers of CMV plus the relevant HLA.

J gave up 16 bases and V 5 bases, and 12 bases lay outside the gene matches. The CDR3 runs to 14 residues. This clonotype was seen more than once but under ten times. Its target is not known. TCRdb called the reads again in MiXCR, with one record for every CDR3 protein. This table has some 350,000 distinct CDR3 sequences, about 28% appearing once. The J gene is TRBJ2-1, the V gene TRBV12-3 or TRBV12-4; 12 bases map to TRBD2. This TCR derives from a human donor in good health (CMV status not recorded). Some clones in this sample may be carry-over from other donors' samples. The input for sequencing was cultured PBMCs, taken from culture after CMV antigen stimulation. The CDR3: CASSPGTSGSCCFF. The CDR3 bases are TGTGCCAGCAGTCCCGGGACTAGCGGGTCTTGTTGCTTCTTC.